The 26 T cell receptor beta chains presented below share a single source sample, sequenced in a study of early T cells in non-severe SARS-CoV-2 infection. Each CDR3 protein is one row after TCRdb ran MiXCR on the 5' RACE reads. The table lists fewer than 30,000 distinct CDR3 sequences, more than 4.5% of them singletons. The sample was whole blood. The receptors were sampled from an adult who was a healthcare worker with PCR-confirmed SARS-CoV-2 infection or an uninfected control (not recorded which).

The chain joins TRBV28 to TRBJ2-7; 10 nucleotides line up with TRBD2. V was pared by 6 bases and J by 0 bases, with 11 bases of the junction left unmatched. The CDR3 has 17 residues. Germline-derived CDR1 and CDR2 are MDHEN and SYDVKM. CDR3 sequence reads: CASRSTGTSASSYEQYF. In DNA, the CDR3 is TGTGCCAGCAGATCGACCGGGACTAGCGCTAGCTCCTACGAGCAGTACTTC.

V gene TRBV7-6 combines with J gene TRBJ2-1, with a possible D match to TRBD2 (6 bases). The germline CDR1 and CDR2 sequences are SGHVS and FNYEAQ. CDR3 length: 16 amino acids. Trimming removed 3 bases from V and 0 bases from J, with 12 bases in between. The CDR3 loop is CASSFLLRDSYNEQFF. CDR3 DNA: TGTGCCAGCAGCTTCCTATTGCGGGACTCCTACAATGAGCAGTTCTTC.

The genes are TRBV6-6 and TRBJ2-1; TRBD2 matches at 7 bases. With V trimmed by 4 bases and J by 5 bases, 8 bases remained unmatched. CDR3 length: 15 residues. The germline V gene encodes CDR1 MNHNY and CDR2 SVGAGI (reference sequence). The CDR3 coding sequence is TGTGCCAGCAGTTCCAGGGAGGGGATAAACAATGAGCAGTTCTTC. As protein: CASSSREGINNEQFF.

This rearrangement joins TRBV10-3 to TRBJ2-3; 7 positions match TRBD2. The V and J ends lost 4 bases and 1 base, in that order; junction bases with no gene match: 8. The CDR3 loop spans 16 amino acids. Germline CDR1 ENHRY, CDR2 SYGVKD. The CDR3 region has the DNA TGTGCCATCAGTGTCTCAGCTAGCGGAGGCACAGATACGCAGTATTTT. This encodes CAISVSASGGTDTQYF.

Ten or more counts support this clonotype. The V call is TRBV28, the J call TRBJ2-5; D is perhaps TRBD2 (6 bases). Per germline, CDR1 MDHEN and CDR2 SYDVKM. Trimming took off 5 bases at V and 3 bases at J, with 16 bases between the two ends. The CDR3 spans 15 residues. CDR3: CASSPSAGPKETQYF. The CDR3 DNA sequence: TGTGCCAGCAGTCCAAGTGCGGGGCCGAAAGAGACCCAGTACTTC.

This clonotype appeared a few times. The rearrangement links TRBV6-5 to TRBJ2-4; TRBD2 aligns across 7 bases. This CDR3 is 13 amino acids long. V shed 6 bases and J 3 bases; nucleotides not matched to a gene: 2. From germline, CDR1 is MNHEY and CDR2 SVGAGI. For the CDR3, the DNA is TGTGCCAGCAGCACGGGGGGCAAAAACATTCAGTACTTC. Its protein product is CASSTGGKNIQYF.

This clonotype has more than one count but fewer than ten. J is TRBJ1-1 and V is TRBV20-1; no clear D. The germline V gene has CDR1 DFQATT and CDR2 SNEGSKA (reference sequence). V lost 3 bases, J lost 1 base, and 3 bases lay in between. The CDR3 consists of 11 residues. CDR3 amino acids: CSASGNTEAFF. The CDR3 region has the DNA TGCAGTGCTAGTGGGAACACTGAAGCTTTCTTT.

The chain has TRBV12-5 and TRBJ2-1; the match to TRBD2 covers 7 bases. The CDR3 is made up of 17 amino acids. Per germline, CDR1 LGHNT and CDR2 FRNRAP. The V gene end was trimmed by 5 bases and the J gene end by 9 bases; junction bases not matched to a gene: 19. The CDR3 DNA reads as TGTGCTAGTGGTCTACTCCCTCGACCTTCCCAGCGGGGTGAGCAGTTCTTC. Amino acids: CASGLLPRPSQRGEQFF.

The table lists this clonotype with many counts. CDR3 sequence: CAISETESKNSGNTIYF. CDR3 in DNA: TGTGCCATCAGTGAGACTGAGAGTAAGAACTCTGGAAACACCATATATTTT. The rearrangement joins TRBV10-3 to TRBJ1-3; D is undetermined. Germline-derived CDR1 and CDR2 are ENHRY and SYGVKD. The CDR3 is 17 residues long. Trimming pared 2 bases from V and 0 bases from J, leaving 14 bases between.

This clonotype was found many times. CDR3 coding DNA: TGTGCTAGTGGTTTGTTCCGACAGGGCTTCACAGATACGCAGTATTTT. It specifies CASGLFRQGFTDTQYF. The chain has TRBV12-5 and TRBJ2-3; TRBD1 matches 7 bases. With V trimmed by 2 bases and J by 2 bases, 7 bases remained unmatched. The CDR3 consists of 16 residues. Germline assignment: CDR1 LGHNT and CDR2 FRNRAP.

This clonotype was detected ten times or more. The chain employs TRBV5-1 and TRBJ2-3; TRBD2 agrees at 7 bases. There are 16 residues in the CDR3. CDR1 is SGHRS, CDR2 YFSETQ, per germline. The trim removed 0 bases at V and 0 bases at J, leaving 4 bases unmatched. As DNA, the CDR3 is TGCGCCAGCAGCTTGGAGGGACTACCTAGCACAGATACGCAGTATTTT. Its translation: CASSLEGLPSTDTQYF.

V usage is TRBV12-3 or TRBV12-4 and J usage is TRBJ2-3; D is perhaps TRBD1 (5 bases). With 2 bases removed from V and 0 bases from J, the gap between germline ends came to 12 bases. The CDR3 spans 16 residues. The CDR3 bases are TGTGCCAGCAGTTTAAGGGGCCAGCCAAGCACAGATACGCAGTATTTT. It specifies CASSLRGQPSTDTQYF.

This clonotype was counted between two and nine times. The chain employs TRBV9 and TRBJ2-7; D tentatively reads TRBD1 or TRBD2 (5 bases each). The CDR3 runs 16 residues. Germline V gives CDR1 SGDLS, CDR2 YYNGEE. The V end lost 0 bases, the J end lost 4 bases, and 17 bases lay between the germline ends. DNA for the CDR3: TGTGCCAGCAGCGTAGGAGTGTCAGGGAGTTTGTACGAGCAGTACTTC. Translating it yields CASSVGVSGSLYEQYF.

This rearrangement joins TRBV7-6 to TRBJ2-3; 12 bases align to TRBD1. Trimming at V came to 7 bases and at J to 8 bases, leaving 10 bases not matched to a gene. The CDR3 runs to 15 residues. Germline V gene lookup returns CDR1 SGHVS and CDR2 FNYEAQ. Written as DNA, the CDR3 is TGTGCCAGCACCGTGGGACAGGGGGCCGGAGGTACGCAGTATTTT. Translating gives CASTVGQGAGGTQYF.

Ten or more counts support this clonotype. V gene TRBV12-3 or TRBV12-4 combines with J gene TRBJ1-1; TRBD1 matches 7 bases. CDR3 length: 15 residues. J gave up 2 bases and V 7 bases, and 10 bases lay outside the gene matches. CDR3 amino acids: CASTKRGPPNTEAFF. As DNA, the CDR3 is TGTGCCAGCACCAAAAGGGGGCCGCCCAACACTGAAGCTTTCTTT.

This clonotype was found many times. CDR3 nucleotides: TGTGCCAGCAGACAGGGACAGGGAGGCACCGGGGAGCTGTTTTTT. This gives the protein CASRQGQGGTGELFF. This sequence joins TRBV12-3 or TRBV12-4 and TRBJ2-2, with TRBD1 matching 9 bases. Trimming at V came to 6 bases and at J to 4 bases, leaving 6 bases not matched to a gene. CDR3 size: 15 residues.

The gene calls are TRBV28 and TRBJ2-7; a weak D match, TRBD1 (6 bases). Germline V gives CDR1 MDHEN, CDR2 SYDVKM. Deletions cut 7 bases from V and 2 bases from J, with 12 bases between. The CDR3 is 13 amino acids. Here the CDR3 DNA reads TGTGCCAGCACCTCTCGACAGGCCTACGAGCAGTACTTC. Its protein is CASTSRQAYEQYF. Together with reference TRBV28 and TRBJ2-7, the CDR3 gives the full variable domain: DVKVTQSSRYLVKRTGEKVFLECVQDMDHENMFWYRQDPGLGLRLIYFSYDVKMKEKGDIPEGYSVSREKKERFSLILESASTNQTSMYLCASTSRQAYEQYFGPGTRLTVT.

V usage is TRBV27 and J usage is TRBJ2-3, with TRBD1 matching 8 bases. J was trimmed by 3 bases and V by 6 bases; bases with no gene match: 11. CDR3 length: 16 residues. CDR1 and CDR2 from the germline V gene are MNHEY and SMNVEV (reference sequence). CDR3 bases: TGTGCCAGCAGCCCACGGACAGGGTTCGGTACAGATACGCAGTATTTT. As protein: CASSPRTGFGTDTQYF.

This clonotype was seen ten or more times. The chain recombines TRBV5-6 with TRBJ1-2; D is ambiguous. The CDR3 contains 14 residues. Germline V gene lookup returns CDR1 SGHDT and CDR2 YYEEEE. Trimming pared 7 bases from V and 0 bases from J, leaving 13 bases between. The CDR3 sequence is CASDRVNSNYGYTF. CDR3 coding DNA: TGTGCCAGCGACCGCGTAAACTCTAACTATGGCTACACCTTC.

The chain employs TRBV7-2 and TRBJ2-2; no clear D gene. The CDR3 extends over 13 amino acids. V was cut by 4 bases and J by 5 bases, with 8 bases left in between. Germline CDR1 reads SGHTA; CDR2 reads FQGNSA. CDR3 loop: CASSSVRTGELFF. CDR3 sequence (DNA): TGTGCCAGCAGCTCCGTCCGTACCGGGGAGCTGTTTTTT.

This clonotype was picked up many times. The CDR3 protein is CSAPDRRLQETQYF. CDR3 in DNA: TGCAGTGCACCCGACAGGAGATTGCAAGAGACCCAGTACTTC. This rearrangement joins TRBV20-1 to TRBJ2-5; D is possibly TRBD1 (6 bases). The germline V gene has CDR1 DFQATT and CDR2 SNEGSKA (reference sequence). CDR3 size: 14 residues. With 6 bases removed from V and 2 bases from J, the gap between germline ends came to 16 bases.

This clonotype was counted at least ten times. The chain couples TRBV7-9 to TRBJ1-1; D perhaps matches TRBD1 (5 bases). Deletions cut 5 bases from V and 3 bases from J, with 13 bases between. There are 14 residues in the CDR3. From germline, CDR1 is SEHNR and CDR2 FQNEAQ (reference sequence). The CDR3 reads CASSPFDRYTEAFF. The CDR3 nucleotides are TGTGCCAGCAGCCCCTTCGACAGATACACTGAAGCTTTCTTT.

This clonotype showed up many times. The chain recombines TRBV4-3 with TRBJ2-1, with 8 bases lining up with TRBD2. Germline V gene data show CDR1 as LGHNA and CDR2 as YSLEER. The length of the CDR3 is 17 residues. J lost 4 bases, V lost 4 bases, and 12 bases had no gene match. CDR3 loop: CASSRVAGLGGYNEQFF. The CDR3 DNA reads TGCGCCAGCAGCCGAGTAGCGGGACTAGGCGGGTACAATGAGCAGTTCTTC.

This clonotype was counted many times. The CDR3 loop is CASSRGGGGNQPQHF. DNA of the CDR3: TGTGCCAGCAGTAGAGGGGGCGGAGGCAATCAGCCCCAGCATTTT. The chain combines TRBV27 with TRBJ1-5; the match to TRBD1 covers 7 bases. V was pared by 5 bases and J by 2 bases, with 6 bases of the junction left unmatched. The CDR3 totals 15 residues. Germline V gene sequence: CDR1 MNHEY, CDR2 SMNVEV (reference sequence).

The table lists this clonotype with many counts. The V call is TRBV28, the J call TRBJ1-1, with 8 bases aligning to TRBD1. CDR1 is MDHEN and CDR2 is SYDVKM in the germline V gene. CDR3 length equals 13 residues. The ends lost 7 bases at V and 3 bases at J; junction bases unmatched: 4. The CDR3 region is CASKGQGYTEAFF. In nucleotides, the CDR3 is TGTGCCAGCAAAGGACAGGGCTACACTGAAGCTTTCTTT.

This clonotype was observed at least ten times. This sequence joins TRBV19 and TRBJ2-5; D possibly matches TRBD1 or TRBD2 (5 bases each). Germline V gene lookup returns CDR1 LNHDA and CDR2 SQIVND (reference sequence). Trimming took 5 bases from V and 1 from J, leaving 14 bases between them. The CDR3 consists of 15 residues. CDR3 amino acids: CASSDGGGPQETQYF. In nucleotides, the CDR3 is TGTGCCAGTAGTGACGGTGGGGGTCCCCAAGAGACCCAGTACTTC.